The T cell receptor (beta chain) under discussion was sequenced for a study of beta chain features in type 1 diabetes. This clone has more than one count but fewer than ten. CDR3 size: 13 residues. Germline V gives CDR1 LNHDA, CDR2 SQIVND (reference sequence). J was trimmed by 7 bases and V by 7 bases; bases with no gene match: 7. Sequencing targeted expressed TCRB transcripts, as all isolated RNA had been reverse transcribed. This table comes from immunoSEQ multiplex PCR, and its TCRdb copy is limited to in-frame clones, with some not included. The sample records 350,000 to 450,000 clones, roughly 16% being singletons.

The sequence derives from a woman aged 18-29 years in good health. Material: naive CD4+ T cells from blood. The V call is TRBV19, the J call TRBJ1-5, with TRBD1 identical over 7 bases. The CDR3, as DNA: TGTGCCAGTACCCATACAGGGGACCAGCCCCAGCATTTT. Its protein product is CASTHTGDQPQHF.